Below, 7 T cell receptor beta chains from the same sample are listed, as sequenced in a study of blood T cell repertoires in COVID-19 (TCRdb year 2020). Receptors were amplified or captured by the immunoSEQ multiplex PCR assay. TCRdb provides this immuneACCESS table in a form limited to in-frame rearrangements. Some clones are lacking; in checked studies, under half of them reflect an unresolved V gene, and why the rest are absent is not known. The sample table records approximately 260,000 clones; 90% to 95% of these occur just once. The ten largest account for approximately 2% of the sample. Sequencing input: PBMCs or T cells enriched from blood (not recorded which). The receptors come from a woman between 18 and 29 years old who had recovered from COVID-19.

The gene calls are TRBV29-1 and TRBJ2-6; 7 nucleotides line up with TRBD1. Germline values: CDR1 SQVTM, CDR2 ANQGSEA. After removal of 1 base from V and 0 bases from J, the junction contained 6 bases not matched to a gene. This CDR3 is 17 amino acids long. The CDR3 protein is CSVEGRQGSSGANVLTF. CDR3 bases: TGCAGCGTTGAAGGACGACAGGGTAGCTCTGGGGCCAACGTCCTGACTTTC.

The genes are TRBV7-9 and TRBJ2-5, with 11 bases matching TRBD2. This CDR3 has 18 residues. CDR1 and CDR2 (germline): SEHNR, FQNEAQ (reference sequence). After removal of 0 bases from V and 3 bases from J, the junction contained 9 bases not matched to a gene. The CDR3 DNA is TGTGCCAGCAGCTTAGCGGTGGCGGGGGGACTAGCGGAAGAGACCCAGTACTTC. This translates into CASSLAVAGGLAEETQYF. The entire variable domain, with the rest obtained from reference TRBV7-9 and TRBJ2-5, is as follows: DTGVSQNPRHKITKRGQNVTFRCDPISEHNRLYWYRQTLGQGPEFLTYFQNEAQLEKSRLLSDRFSAERPKGSFSTLEIQRTEQGDSAMYLCASSLAVAGGLAEETQYFGPGTRLLVL.

This chain connects TRBV19 to TRBJ1-2; D may be TRBD1 (5 bases). Germline V gene sequence: CDR1 LNHDA, CDR2 SQIVND (reference sequence). The CDR3 runs to 12 residues. V was cut by 4 bases and J by 9 bases, with 12 bases left in between. CDR3 residues: CASSRGLGSYTF. CDR3 nucleotides: TGTGCCAGTAGTAGGGGACTGGGGAGCTACACCTTC. Variable domain in full (rest from reference TRBV19 and TRBJ1-2): DGGITQSPKYLFRKEGQNVTLSCEQNLNHDAMYWYRQDPGQGLRLIYYSQIVNDFQKGDIAEGYSVSREKKESFPLTVTSAQKNPTAFYLCASSRGLGSYTFGSGTRLTVV.

This chain uses TRBV9 with TRBJ2-2, with 9 positions matching TRBD2. Unmatched junction bases numbered 4, after V lost 0 bases and J lost 7 bases. The CDR3 sequence is 15 residues long. Germline V gives CDR1 SGDLS, CDR2 YYNGEE. The CDR3 is CASSVVSGGIGELFF. The CDR3, as DNA: TGTGCCAGCAGCGTAGTTAGCGGGGGCATCGGGGAGCTGTTTTTT.

This rearrangement joins TRBV3-1 (or the pseudogene TRBV3-2) to TRBJ1-3, with TRBD1 matching over 8 bases. V was clipped by 4 bases and J by 2 bases; unmatched bases: 1. CDR1 and CDR2 from the germline V gene are LGHDT and YNNKEL (reference sequence). This CDR3 has 14 residues. DNA of the CDR3: TGTGCCAGCAGCCCACAGGGGGCTGGAAACACCATATATTTT. Amino acid sequence: CASSPQGAGNTIYF.

The chain has TRBV7-3 and TRBJ2-3, with 7 bases lining up with TRBD2. The ends lost 6 bases at V and 0 bases at J; junction bases unmatched: 6. Germline assignment: CDR1 SGHTA and CDR2 FQGTGA. The CDR3 is 15 amino acids. As DNA, the CDR3 is TGTGCCAGCAGTTCCGGGACTACTAGCACAGATACGCAGTATTTT. This translates into CASSSGTTSTDTQYF.

This rearrangement joins TRBV28 to TRBJ2-5, with 7 nucleotides matching TRBD1. This CDR3 region has 16 residues. Trimming took 6 bases from V and 2 from J; bases not matched to a gene: 12. Germline V gene sequence: CDR1 MDHEN, CDR2 SYDVKM. CDR3 nucleotides: TGTGCCAGCAGCCGGAAACAGGGGAGCTGGCAAGAGACCCAGTACTTC. Translated: CASSRKQGSWQETQYF. Full variable domain (outside the CDR3, taken from reference TRBV28 and TRBJ2-5): DVKVTQSSRYLVKRTGEKVFLECVQDMDHENMFWYRQDPGLGLRLIYFSYDVKMKEKGDIPEGYSVSREKKERFSLILESASTNQTSMYLCASSRKQGSWQETQYFGPGTRLLVL.